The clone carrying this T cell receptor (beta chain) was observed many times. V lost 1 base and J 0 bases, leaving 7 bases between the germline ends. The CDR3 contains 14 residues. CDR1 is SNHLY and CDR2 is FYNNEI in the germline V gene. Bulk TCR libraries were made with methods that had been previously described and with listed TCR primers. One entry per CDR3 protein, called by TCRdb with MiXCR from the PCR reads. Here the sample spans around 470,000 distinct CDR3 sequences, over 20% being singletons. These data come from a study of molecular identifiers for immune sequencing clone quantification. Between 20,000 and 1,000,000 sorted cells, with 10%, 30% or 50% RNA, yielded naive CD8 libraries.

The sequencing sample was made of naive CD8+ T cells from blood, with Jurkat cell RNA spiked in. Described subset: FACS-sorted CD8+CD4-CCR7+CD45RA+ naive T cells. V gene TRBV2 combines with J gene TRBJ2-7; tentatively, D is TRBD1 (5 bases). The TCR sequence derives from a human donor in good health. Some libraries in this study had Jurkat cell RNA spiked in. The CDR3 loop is CASSEVGASYEQYF. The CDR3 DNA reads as TGTGCCAGCAGTGAAGTTGGGGCCTCCTACGAGCAGTACTTC.